Sequencing of this TCR beta chain was carried out in a study of blood T cell repertoires in COVID-19. In the original workflow: Amplification with reference gene primers provided the estimates of nucleated cell counts. The data were produced by immunoSEQ multiplex PCR, yet TCRdb's version contains in-frame clones alone and is incomplete. The V and J calls and clone size were taken over from that table, and D and trimming were inferred from the DNA. The sample holds about 76,000 clones, more than 90% seen once. This clone came up once. CDR1 LGHNA and CDR2 YSLEER come from the germline V gene. The CDR3 contains 13 residues. V lost 0 bases and J lost 9, with 6 bases in between.

The clonotype originates from a man aged 45-60 years with acute or convalescent COVID-19. The chain links TRBV4-3 to TRBJ1-6, with D unclear. The sequenced sample consisted of peripheral blood. In nucleotides, the CDR3 is TGCGCCAGCAGCCAAGAATCAGGTTCACCCCTCCACTTT. Its translation: CASSQESGSPLHF.